Listed below are T cell receptor beta chains from one sample, sequenced in a study of shared clonotypes between healthy human individuals. TCRdb keeps only in-frame clones here, not all; method: immunoSEQ multiplex PCR. Here the sample spans 1,500,000 or so clones, 97% to 99% being singletons. The sample consisted of naive CD4+ T cells sorted from blood. These TCRs come from a man aged 25-45 years in good health. Both conserved end residues are part of each CDR3. The D gene is left open where the match is weak.

TRBV28,18,TRBJ1-1,-,TGTGCCAGCAGTTTACAGGGAGCCCACCCCATAATGAACACTGAAGCTTTCTTT,CASSLQGAHPIMNTEAFF
TRBV18,15,TRBJ2-7,TRBD1,TGTGCCAGCTCCGGACTCGGGACAGGGGCCTACGAGCAGTACTTC,CASSGLGTGAYEQYF
TRBV7-2,14,TRBJ1-1,TRBD1,TGTGCCAGCAGCACGACAGGGATGAACACTGAAGCTTTCTTT,CASSTTGMNTEAFF
TRBV5-5,14,TRBJ1-5,TRBD1,TGTGCCAGCAGCTTGGATACAGGGGCGCAGCCCCAGCATTTT,CASSLDTGAQPQHF
TRBV4-3,14,TRBJ2-5,-,TGCGCCAGCAGCCAGGAGGGGGGTAAAGGGACCCAGTACTTC,CASSQEGGKGTQYF
TRBV9,14,TRBJ2-5,-,TGTGCCAGCAGCGTTTGGGGTACGGGAGAGACCCAGTACTTC,CASSVWGTGETQYF
TRBV27,11,TRBJ2-3,-,TGTGCCAGCACCCGCACAGATACGCAGTATTTT,CASTRTDTQYF
TRBV7-2,15,TRBJ2-1,TRBD2,TGTGCCAGCGCATCGGGGGGGAGTGGGTACAATGAGCAGTTCTTC,CASASGGSGYNEQFF
TRBV5-6,13,TRBJ2-7,-,TGTGCCAGCAGCTTCGCAAGCTCCTACGAGCAGTACTTC,CASSFASSYEQYF
TRBV5-6,14,TRBJ2-7,-,TGTGCCAGCAGCTTGGCCCTCTCAAAGGGCGAGCAGTACTTC,CASSLALSKGEQYF